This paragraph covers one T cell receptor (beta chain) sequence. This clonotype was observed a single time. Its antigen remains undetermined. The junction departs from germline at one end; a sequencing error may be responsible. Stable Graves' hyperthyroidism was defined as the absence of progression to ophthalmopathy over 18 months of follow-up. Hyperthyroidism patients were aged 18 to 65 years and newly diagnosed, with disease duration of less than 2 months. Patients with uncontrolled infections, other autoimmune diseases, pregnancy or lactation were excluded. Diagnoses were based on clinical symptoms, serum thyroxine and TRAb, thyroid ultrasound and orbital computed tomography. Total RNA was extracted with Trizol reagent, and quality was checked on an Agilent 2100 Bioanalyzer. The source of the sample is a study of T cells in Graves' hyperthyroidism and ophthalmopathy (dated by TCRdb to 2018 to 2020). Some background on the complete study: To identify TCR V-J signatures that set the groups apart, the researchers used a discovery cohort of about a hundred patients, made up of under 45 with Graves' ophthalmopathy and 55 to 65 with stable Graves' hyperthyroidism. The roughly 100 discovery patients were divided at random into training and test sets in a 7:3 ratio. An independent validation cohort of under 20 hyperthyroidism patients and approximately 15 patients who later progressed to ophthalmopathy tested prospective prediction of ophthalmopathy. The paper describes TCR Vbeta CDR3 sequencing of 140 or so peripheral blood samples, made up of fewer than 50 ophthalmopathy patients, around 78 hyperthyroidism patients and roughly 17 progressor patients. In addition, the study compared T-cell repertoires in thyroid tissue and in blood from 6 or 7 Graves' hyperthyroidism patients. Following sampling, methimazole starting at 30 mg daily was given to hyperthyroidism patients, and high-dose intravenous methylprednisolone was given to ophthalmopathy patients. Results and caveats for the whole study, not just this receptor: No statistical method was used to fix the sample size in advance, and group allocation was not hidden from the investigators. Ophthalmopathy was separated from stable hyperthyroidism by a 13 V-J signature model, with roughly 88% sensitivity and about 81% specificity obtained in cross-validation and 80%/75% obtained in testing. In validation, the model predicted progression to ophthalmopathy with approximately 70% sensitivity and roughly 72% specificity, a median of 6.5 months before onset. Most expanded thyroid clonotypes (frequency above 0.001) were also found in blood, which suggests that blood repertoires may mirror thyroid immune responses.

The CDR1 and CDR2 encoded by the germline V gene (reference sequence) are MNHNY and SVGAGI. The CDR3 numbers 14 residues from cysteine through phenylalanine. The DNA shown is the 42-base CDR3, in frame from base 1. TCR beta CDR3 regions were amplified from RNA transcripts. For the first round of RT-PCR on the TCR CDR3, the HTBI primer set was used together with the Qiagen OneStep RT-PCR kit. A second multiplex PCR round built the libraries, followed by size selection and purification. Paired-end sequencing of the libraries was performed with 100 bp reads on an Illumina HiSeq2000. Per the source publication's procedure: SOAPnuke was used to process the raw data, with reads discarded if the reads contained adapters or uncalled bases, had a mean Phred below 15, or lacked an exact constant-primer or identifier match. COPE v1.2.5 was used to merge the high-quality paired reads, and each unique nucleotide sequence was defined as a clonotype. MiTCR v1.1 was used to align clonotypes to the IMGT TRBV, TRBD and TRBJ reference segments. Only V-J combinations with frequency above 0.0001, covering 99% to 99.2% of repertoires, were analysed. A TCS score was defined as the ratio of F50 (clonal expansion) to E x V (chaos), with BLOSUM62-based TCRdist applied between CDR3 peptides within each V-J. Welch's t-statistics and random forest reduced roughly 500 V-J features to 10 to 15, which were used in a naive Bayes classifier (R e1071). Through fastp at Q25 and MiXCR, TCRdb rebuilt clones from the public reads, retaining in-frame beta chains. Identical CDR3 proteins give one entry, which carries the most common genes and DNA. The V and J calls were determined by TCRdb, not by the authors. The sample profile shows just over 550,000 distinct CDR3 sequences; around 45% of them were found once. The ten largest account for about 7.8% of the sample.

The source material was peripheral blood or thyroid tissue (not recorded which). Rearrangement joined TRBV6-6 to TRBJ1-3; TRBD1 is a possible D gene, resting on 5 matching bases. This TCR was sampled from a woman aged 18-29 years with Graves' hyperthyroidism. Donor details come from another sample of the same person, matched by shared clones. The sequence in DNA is TGTGCCAGCTTTAGGAGGGACTCTGGAAGCACCATATATTTT. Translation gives CASFRRDSGSTIYF.